These 8 T cell receptor beta chains were sequenced from one sample in a study of blood T cell repertoires in COVID-19. Here immunoSEQ multiplex PCR was the method, and the copy in TCRdb shows in-frame clones only, minus some. The sample yields about 200,000 clones, about 78% seen once. Sequencing used peripheral blood. The receptors come from an older woman with acute or convalescent COVID-19.

Concerning this clone itself: Other nucleotide sequences from this sample produce the same CDR3. CDR3 nucleotides: TGCAGCGCCTCGCCAGGGTCCCAAGAGACCCAGTACTTC. It encodes CSASPGSQETQYF. The chain joins TRBV29-1 to TRBJ2-5; possible D gene TRBD1, 5 bases. Germline loops: CDR1 SQVTM, CDR2 ANQGSEA. The CDR3 sequence is 13 residues long. V was shortened by 7 bases and J by 1 base, with 13 bases between the two germline ends.

The rearrangement joins TRBV2 to TRBJ2-5, with 9 bases aligning to TRBD1. In germline, CDR1 is SNHLY, CDR2 FYNNEI. Trimming at V came to 7 bases and at J to 4 bases, leaving 13 bases not matched to a gene. The CDR3 is 16 amino acids. The CDR3 protein is CASTTRGQGGGETQYF. In DNA form, the CDR3 reads TGTGCCAGCACCACGAGGGGACAGGGAGGGGGAGAGACCCAGTACTTC.

The chain recombines TRBV5-1 with TRBJ2-3, with TRBD2 matching 12 bases. Germline V lookup: CDR1 SGHRS, CDR2 YFSETQ. V trimming: 4 bases; J trimming: 2 bases; junction bases outside the gene matches: 2. The CDR3 has 15 amino acids. The CDR3 sequence is CASSRTSGVTDTQYF. The CDR3, as DNA: TGCGCCAGCAGCCGGACTAGCGGGGTCACAGATACGCAGTATTTT.

This sequence joins TRBV9 and TRBJ2-1, with 7 bases fitting TRBD1. The CDR3 runs to 15 residues. With V trimmed by 3 bases and J by 2 bases, 5 bases remained unmatched. Germline-derived CDR1 and CDR2 are SGDLS and YYNGEE. The CDR3 sequence: CASSEKTGPYNEQFF. The CDR3 DNA is TGTGCCAGCAGCGAAAAGACAGGGCCCTACAATGAGCAGTTCTTC.

This clone has a handful of counts. This sample includes further DNA sequences coding for the same CDR3. The chain recombines TRBV12-3 or TRBV12-4 with TRBJ1-1; D unresolved. The CDR3 consists of 12 residues. V lost 3 bases to trimming and J lost 1 base, with 3 bases between them. The CDR3 loop reads CASSFRNTEAFF. In DNA form, the CDR3 reads TGTGCCAGCAGTTTCAGGAACACTGAAGCTTTCTTT.

This clone was observed a handful of times. The chain has TRBV29-1 and TRBJ2-5; D may be TRBD2 (7 bases). The V and J ends lost 4 bases and 2 bases respectively, with 14 bases between them. Germline-derived CDR1 and CDR2 are SQVTM and ANQGSEA. This CDR3 comprises 14 residues. In DNA, the CDR3 is TGCAGCGTTGCGTCGGGGGGCTTTCAAGAGACCCAGTACTTC. Protein sequence: CSVASGGFQETQYF.

The J gene is TRBJ2-1, the V gene TRBV24-1; D possibly corresponds to TRBD2 (6 bases). The CDR3 is 15 residues long. Germline V CDR1 and CDR2: KGHDR, SFDVKD. The germline V and J ends were trimmed by 1 base and 6 bases, with 12 bases remaining between them. CDR3 nucleotide sequence: TGTGCCACCAGTGATTTCCAACTAGCCCGCAATGAGCAGTTCTTC. It is translated as CATSDFQLARNEQFF.

To note about this clone: Other DNA sequences of this sample code for an identical CDR3. The chain employs TRBV11-2 and TRBJ2-7; 9 bases are shared with TRBD2. V shed 1 base and J 1 base; nucleotides not matched to a gene: 2. CDR1 SGHAT and CDR2 FQNNGV come from the germline V gene. The CDR3 loop spans 15 amino acids. The chain's CDR3 is CASSLGSGRSYEQYF. Written as DNA, the CDR3 is TGTGCCAGCAGCTTAGGAAGCGGGAGGTCCTACGAGCAGTACTTC. The whole variable domain, remainder taken from reference TRBV11-2 and TRBJ2-7, is EAGVAQSPRYKIIEKRQSVAFWCNPISGHATLYWYQQILGQGPKLLIQFQNNGVVDDSQLPKDRFSAERLKGVDSTLKIQPAKLEDSAVYLCASSLGSGRSYEQYFGPGTRLTVT.